This TCR beta chain was recorded in a study of cytomegalovirus exposure and HLA in healthy donors. PCR employed 60 Vbeta and 13 Jbeta primers. Profiled with immunoSEQ multiplex PCR; TCRdb holds only in-frame clones, not every one. The data show about 130,000 clones, around 83% seen once. Whole-study results and caveats: It was reportedly the case that the classifier diagnosed cytomegalovirus status with high specificity and sensitivity.

Between the trimmed V and J ends, which lost 5 bases and 1 base, there was a span of 9 bases. The CDR3 contains 14 residues. Per the germline V gene, CDR1 is SGHAT and CDR2 is FQNNGV. As for this clone: The antigen remains undetermined.

The sequence was collected from a human donor in good health. The specimen sequenced was PBMCs. J is TRBJ2-4 and V is TRBV11-2, with D tentatively TRBD2 (5 bases). CDR3 sequence reads: CASSPPGAKNIQYF. In nucleotides, the CDR3 is TGTGCCAGCAGCCCCCCGGGGGCCAAAAACATTCAGTACTTC.